The T cell receptor beta chain described here comes from a study of blood T cell repertoires in COVID-19 (TCRdb year 2020). About the study as a whole: Samples covering the acute and convalescent phases of COVID-19 were provided by collaborators in the United States, Italy and Spain. The material from the prospective study consisted of cDNA or gDNA derived from T cells, B-cell-depleted T cells, or PBMCs. Subjects who had been exposed to COVID-19, were actively infected with it, or had recovered from it provided the deeply sampled blood TCRbeta repertoires that made up the dataset. The repertoires were released in a freely available public database meant as a resource for research on the immune response to SARS-CoV-2. Samples were obtained from the ongoing ImmuneRACE study (first 160 participants) and from 1,200 or so subjects provided by 6 global collaborators. A de-identified subject ID, COVID-19 status, age in years and sex were almost always included in the sample metadata. HLA class I and class II types, where available, came from metadata supplied by the sample provider rather than from assay-based typing.

TCRbeta CDR3 regions were amplified from genomic DNA by means of the immunoSEQ Assay, a bias-controlled multiplex PCR. In the original analysis: The number of nucleated cells in each sample was estimated from the amplification of reference gene primers within the assay. Sequence reads were collapsed and filtered to measure the absolute abundance of every unique TCRbeta CDR3 rearrangement. Productive Simpson clonality was computed per sample as the square root of Simpson's diversity index over productive rearrangements. Sourced from immuneACCESS, this table was stored by TCRdb with only in-frame sequences that have V and J called. A share of the clones is absent; for the studies checked, an unresolved V gene accounts for under half, and the remainder has no known explanation. V, J and clone size are taken as reported in that table, and D and trimming were inferred from the DNA itself. The sample yields fewer than 200,000 clones; about four fifths were counted once. The ten largest clones represent about a sixth of the sample.

What the authors observed across the whole study: The amount of clinical and demographic metadata varied by source and participant and was provided uncurated.

Taken from the germline V gene, the CDR1 and CDR2 loops are KGHDR and SFDVKD. The V end gives up 7 bases and the J end 4 bases, leaving 8 bases in the junction not matched to a gene. The CDR3 covers 14 residues, taking in both the cysteine and the phenylalanine. CDR3 DNA only is kept here, 42 bases in frame from base 1. As regards this clone: No cognate antigen has been identified for it. No much larger clone exists at a distance of one base, and base qualities are not known.

Enrolling through a virtual design, the prospective study's participants ranged in age from roughly 18 to 100 years and lived across about two dozen United States geographic areas. Cohort assignment in the prospective study relied on participant-reported clinical history from a screening survey and a study questionnaire. Recovered participants in ImmuneRACE Cohort 3 were defined by two consecutive negative NP/OP PCR tests, clearance by a healthcare professional, or resolution of symptoms. Each participant in the prospective study had whole blood, serum and a nasopharyngeal or oropharyngeal swab collected by mobile phlebotomists. Additional blood draws and questionnaires over a 2-month period could optionally be provided by prospective study participants. Prospective study blood samples were shipped either frozen or at room temperature before DNA extraction.

The V gene is TRBV24-1 and the J gene is TRBJ2-5, and 7 junction bases match TRBD1. Sequenced sample: PBMCs or T cells enriched from blood (not recorded which). This clonotype was obtained from a man in his sixties who had recovered from COVID-19. In nucleotides, the sequence is TGTGCCACCAGAGGGACAGATGGCTTAGAGACCCAGTACTTC. It codes for CATRGTDGLETQYF.